The rows below give T cell receptor beta chains drawn from one sample of a study of T cell responses to AZD1222 COVID-19 vaccine. Repertoires were generated with immunoSEQ multiplex PCR, while TCRdb's copy carries only in-frame clones and drops some. The repertoire holds more than 60,000 clones, with about four fifths as singletons. The specimen comprised peripheral blood, sampled 28 days after the second AZD1222 dose. These TCRs come from an adult who received the AZD1222 COVID-19 vaccine. CDR3s include the opening cysteine and the closing phenylalanine or tryptophan. A D gene is named only where the DNA matches it firmly. Clone size is given for some rows only: seen once, a few or many times, or a class if the clone is expanded.

DNA: TGTGCCAGCAGTTTATCCGGGCGGGCTTTCTTT
CDR3: CASSLSGRAFF
size: NA
J: TRBJ1-1
V: TRBV28
D: NA

DNA: TGTGCCAGCAGCCCAGGTAGGGGGCTTCTTTATGAGCAGTTCTTC
CDR3: CASSPGRGLLYEQFF
size: NA
J: TRBJ2-1
V: TRBV5-6
D: TRBD1

DNA: TGTGCCTGGAGTGTACACAGCGACACCGGGGAGCTGTTTTTT
CDR3: CAWSVHSDTGELFF
size: NA
J: TRBJ2-2
V: TRBV30
D: NA

DNA: TGTGCCAGTAGTATGTCAGGGACCCGGAATGAAGCTTTCTTT
CDR3: CASSMSGTRNEAFF
size: NA
J: TRBJ1-1
V: TRBV19
D: NA

DNA: TGTGCCAGCAGAGGGACTAGCGGGGGTATCGGCTCCTACAATGAGCAGTTCTTC
CDR3: CASRGTSGGIGSYNEQFF
size: NA
J: TRBJ2-1
V: TRBV16
D: TRBD2

DNA: TGTGCCAGCACCGGCTCGACAGGGGGAAATCAGCCCCAGCATTTT
CDR3: CASTGSTGGNQPQHF
size: NA
J: TRBJ1-5
V: TRBV2
D: TRBD1

DNA: TGCAGCGCCGGATTGGGGGGCGGATCCTACGAGCAGTACTTC
CDR3: CSAGLGGGSYEQYF
size: NA
J: TRBJ2-7
V: TRBV29-1
D: NA

DNA: TGTGCCACCAGTGACCTGAGGACGTCAGATACGCAGTATTTT
CDR3: CATSDLRTSDTQYF
size: NA
J: TRBJ2-3
V: TRBV24-1
D: NA

DNA: TGTGCCAGCAGCGATCCGCGGGGTGGTGAGCAGTTCTTC
CDR3: CASSDPRGGEQFF
size: NA
J: TRBJ2-1
V: TRBV11-3
D: NA

DNA: TGTGCCAGCAGCTCCTACAGAACTGGAAACACCATATATTTT
CDR3: CASSSYRTGNTIYF
size: NA
J: TRBJ1-3
V: TRBV7-2
D: NA

DNA: TGTGCCAGCAGCGTGGGGCGTTACACCGGGGAGCTGTTTTTT
CDR3: CASSVGRYTGELFF
size: few
J: TRBJ2-2
V: TRBV14
D: NA

DNA: TGTGCCAGCAGCCAGGGCCCTACGACAGAAATCTACGAGCAGTACTTC
CDR3: CASSQGPTTEIYEQYF
size: few
J: TRBJ2-7
V: TRBV4-2
D: NA

DNA: TGTGCCAGCAGCCTCAGCGGGAGGGCAGGAGAGACCCAGTACTTC
CDR3: CASSLSGRAGETQYF
size: NA
J: TRBJ2-5
V: TRBV5-4
D: TRBD2

DNA: TGTGCCAGCAGCTTCAACAGGGGGCGGGACAATGAGCAGTTCTTC
CDR3: CASSFNRGRDNEQFF
size: NA
J: TRBJ2-1
V: TRBV7-3
D: TRBD1

DNA: TGTGCCAGCAGCTCGGACAGGGGTCCTCATGGCTACACCTTC
CDR3: CASSSDRGPHGYTF
size: NA
J: TRBJ1-2
V: TRBV11-1
D: TRBD1

DNA: TGTGCCAGCACCGCTCGGGGACACTTTAATTCACCCCTCCACTTT
CDR3: CASTARGHFNSPLHF
size: few
J: TRBJ1-6
V: TRBV28
D: NA

DNA: TGTGCCAGCAGCCAAGACAGGAACAATCAGCCCCAGCATTTT
CDR3: CASSQDRNNQPQHF
size: NA
J: TRBJ1-5
V: TRBV11-2
D: NA

DNA: TGTGCCAGCAGCCCTAGCGGGAGGGGCTACAATGAGCAGTTCTTC
CDR3: CASSPSGRGYNEQFF
size: NA
J: TRBJ2-1
V: TRBV27
D: TRBD2

DNA: TGTGCCAGCTCCCACGACAGGGGAAGGCTTGAAGCTTTCTTT
CDR3: CASSHDRGRLEAFF
size: NA
J: TRBJ1-1
V: TRBV18
D: TRBD1

DNA: TGTGCCAGTAGGGGCATGATCCAGACCGGGGAGCTGTTTTTT
CDR3: CASRGMIQTGELFF
size: once
J: TRBJ2-2
V: TRBV19
D: NA

DNA: TGTGCCAGTAGTATCTCTCGGGGCTCCGACAAGGTGTTT
CDR3: CASSISRGSDKVF
size: NA
J: TRBJ1-3
V: TRBV19
D: NA

DNA: TGTGCCAGCTCACCTACAGGGAACACTGAAGCTTTCTTT
CDR3: CASSPTGNTEAFF
size: NA
J: TRBJ1-1
V: TRBV18
D: NA

DNA: TGTGCCAGCAGTCCTTATAGCAATCAGCCCCAGCATTTT
CDR3: CASSPYSNQPQHF
size: NA
J: TRBJ1-5
V: TRBV28
D: NA

DNA: TGTGCCAGCAGTCCCTTTTGGGCCAGGTCCCCCTACGAGCAGTACTTC
CDR3: CASSPFWARSPYEQYF
size: NA
J: TRBJ2-7
V: TRBV27
D: NA

DNA: TGTGCCAGCGCCAGGGGGAACTTCCAAGAGACCCAGTACTTC
CDR3: CASARGNFQETQYF
size: NA
J: TRBJ2-5
V: TRBV2
D: TRBD1

DNA: TGCGCCAGCAGCCAAGGGGCAGGGGCGCCTTATTCACCCCTCCACTTT
CDR3: CASSQGAGAPYSPLHF
size: few
J: TRBJ1-6
V: TRBV4-1
D: NA

DNA: TGTGCCAGCAGCCAAGTAAGGCTAGCGGGAGTCCGGGACACCGGGGAGCTGTTTTTT
CDR3: CASSQVRLAGVRDTGELFF
size: NA
J: TRBJ2-2
V: TRBV4-2
D: TRBD2

DNA: TGTGCCAGCACCCGAGACAGGGGCAATCAGCCCCAGCATTTT
CDR3: CASTRDRGNQPQHF
size: NA
J: TRBJ1-5
V: TRBV2
D: TRBD1

DNA: TGTGCCAGTAGTACCCCGGGGGGGGTTCGCGCCTACGAGCAGTACTTC
CDR3: CASSTPGGVRAYEQYF
size: NA
J: TRBJ2-7
V: TRBV19
D: TRBD2

DNA: TGTGCCAGCAGCGTAGCAGGGGACGGCGAAAAACTGTTTTTT
CDR3: CASSVAGDGEKLFF
size: NA
J: TRBJ1-4
V: TRBV9
D: NA

DNA: TGTGCCAGCAGTTACCAATATAATTCACCCCTCCACTTT
CDR3: CASSYQYNSPLHF
size: NA
J: TRBJ1-6
V: TRBV6-5
D: NA

DNA: TGTGCCAGCAGTCCCCACCTCCGAGAAAATAGCAATCAGCCCCAGCATTTT
CDR3: CASSPHLRENSNQPQHF
size: NA
J: TRBJ1-5
V: TRBV28
D: NA

DNA: TGTGCCAGCAGCCCCGTAGGGGAGCAGTACTTC
CDR3: CASSPVGEQYF
size: NA
J: TRBJ2-7
V: TRBV6-2/TRBV6-3
D: NA

DNA: TGCGCCAGCAGATCCGGGTACGGCACTGAAGCTTTCTTT
CDR3: CASRSGYGTEAFF
size: NA
J: TRBJ1-1
V: TRBV5-1
D: NA

DNA: TGTGCCAGTAGTATGCTCAAAGGACAGGGCGGAGGCTACACCTTC
CDR3: CASSMLKGQGGGYTF
size: NA
J: TRBJ1-2
V: TRBV19
D: TRBD1

DNA: TGCGCCAGCAGCCAAGATCTCGCTACCCAAGAGACCCAGTACTTC
CDR3: CASSQDLATQETQYF
size: NA
J: TRBJ2-5
V: TRBV4-1
D: NA

DNA: TGTGCCAGCAGTGAATCAGATCCCTCCTACAATGAGCAGTTCTTC
CDR3: CASSESDPSYNEQFF
size: NA
J: TRBJ2-1
V: TRBV6-1
D: NA

DNA: TGTGCCAGCAGTTACGGTGGGGCGCGCACAGATACGCAGTATTTT
CDR3: CASSYGGARTDTQYF
size: NA
J: TRBJ2-3
V: TRBV6-2/TRBV6-3
D: NA

DNA: TGTGCCAGCAGCTTCGCGACAGGGATGGGAAACACCATATATTTT
CDR3: CASSFATGMGNTIYF
size: NA
J: TRBJ1-3
V: TRBV9
D: TRBD1

DNA: TGCGCCAGCAGTGAGGGGGACAAAAACTATGGCTACACCTTC
CDR3: CASSEGDKNYGYTF
size: NA
J: TRBJ1-2
V: TRBV10-1
D: NA

DNA: TGTGCCAGCAGCTTTGGTGGTAGGACAGATACGCAGTATTTT
CDR3: CASSFGGRTDTQYF
size: once
J: TRBJ2-3
V: TRBV7-3
D: NA

DNA: TGTGCCAGCAGCTTGGGTTTGGCGGGAGGGCTCTCCTACGAGCAGTACTTC
CDR3: CASSLGLAGGLSYEQYF
size: NA
J: TRBJ2-7
V: TRBV5-4
D: TRBD2

DNA: TGTGCCAGCAGTGTTAGACTAGCGGGAGCCGGAGAGACCCAGTACTTC
CDR3: CASSVRLAGAGETQYF
size: few
J: TRBJ2-5
V: TRBV2
D: TRBD2

DNA: TGTGCCAGCAGTTACCACCCCGTGATAGCGGGAGGCGGTGAGCAGTTCTTC
CDR3: CASSYHPVIAGGGEQFF
size: NA
J: TRBJ2-1
V: TRBV7-2
D: TRBD2

DNA: TGCAGCGTTGAGGCCCAGCGGGCGACCAATGAGCAGTTCTTC
CDR3: CSVEAQRATNEQFF
size: NA
J: TRBJ2-1
V: TRBV29-1
D: NA

DNA: TGTGCCAGCAGCAATAGGACAGGGGGTACTGCCAACACCTACGAGCAGTACTTC
CDR3: CASSNRTGGTANTYEQYF
size: NA
J: TRBJ2-7
V: TRBV21-1
D: NA

DNA: TGTGCCAGCCGAGGACAGGGCTTACCAGCTTTCTTT
CDR3: CASRGQGLPAFF
size: few
J: TRBJ1-1
V: TRBV28
D: TRBD1

DNA: TGCGCCAGCAGCCAAGATACGGGCGGGAGCTTGTACAATGAGCAGTTCTTC
CDR3: CASSQDTGGSLYNEQFF
size: NA
J: TRBJ2-1
V: TRBV4-1
D: TRBD2

DNA: TGTGCCAGCAGCCAAGTCGGGACAGGGGGGCACGAGCAGTACTTC
CDR3: CASSQVGTGGHEQYF
size: NA
J: TRBJ2-7
V: TRBV3-1/TRBV3-2
D: TRBD1

DNA: TGTGCTAGTGCCCTGAGCGGGCAGCCCCAGCATTTT
CDR3: CASALSGQPQHF
size: NA
J: TRBJ1-5
V: TRBV12-5
D: NA

DNA: TGTGCCAGCGTAGCACAGGGCTACGAGCAGTACTTC
CDR3: CASVAQGYEQYF
size: once
J: TRBJ2-7
V: TRBV28
D: NA

DNA: TGTGCCAGCTCACCAAATTTCTGGGAGGACAGGGATCGGCCCTACAATGAGCAGTTCTTC
CDR3: CASSPNFWEDRDRPYNEQFF
size: NA
J: TRBJ2-1
V: TRBV18
D: TRBD1

DNA: TGCAGCGGTTCGACGGCCGATACGCAGTATTTT
CDR3: CSGSTADTQYF
size: NA
J: TRBJ2-3
V: TRBV29-1
D: NA

DNA: TGTGCCTGGAGTGAAATGGACCCCGGTTGGGGCTACACCTTC
CDR3: CAWSEMDPGWGYTF
size: NA
J: TRBJ1-2
V: TRBV30
D: NA

DNA: TGTGCCACCAGCGCAGGCTATGAAAAACTGTTTTTT
CDR3: CATSAGYEKLFF
size: NA
J: TRBJ1-4
V: TRBV15
D: NA

DNA: TGTGCCAGCAGGGCGGACCTGCATAGCAATCAGCCCCAGCATTTT
CDR3: CASRADLHSNQPQHF
size: NA
J: TRBJ1-5
V: TRBV27
D: NA

DNA: TGTGCCAGCAGTTCCCTCAGGACAGGGGGCAGTACAGATACGCAGTATTTT
CDR3: CASSSLRTGGSTDTQYF
size: once
J: TRBJ2-3
V: TRBV27
D: TRBD1

DNA: TGCGCCAGCAGCTTGGACAGGGGGAATTCACCCCTCCACTTT
CDR3: CASSLDRGNSPLHF
size: NA
J: TRBJ1-6
V: TRBV5-1
D: TRBD1

DNA: TGTGCCAGCAGTGAAGAACGGAGAAGGAGGGCCCAGCATTTT
CDR3: CASSEERRRRAQHF
size: NA
J: TRBJ1-5
V: TRBV2
D: NA

DNA: TGTGCCAGCAGCGCCCACCGGACAGGGCGGACTGAAGCTTTCTTT
CDR3: CASSAHRTGRTEAFF
size: NA
J: TRBJ1-1
V: TRBV7-2
D: TRBD1